What follows describes a single T cell receptor beta chain. This clonotype was counted many times. Its antigen has not been determined. No base quality values were provided; no much bigger clone lies one nucleotide off. The entry originates in a study of T cells after yellow fever vaccination (dated by TCRdb to the late 2010s). For the study in its entirety: Libraries from fractions with low cell numbers were prepared with the SMART-Seq v4 Ultra Low Input RNA kit. Two healthy male donors, one aged 18 to 30 and one aged 30 to 39 years, made up the cohort. Bulk PBMC replicates and cell subsets were isolated from blood drawn at multiple timepoints before and after both primary and secondary immunization. To follow T-cell clones before and after both primary and booster YFV17D yellow fever vaccination, bulk TCR alpha and beta repertoires underwent longitudinal sequencing.

The treatment or condition label corresponds to: live attenuated yellow fever vaccine strain. A standard Ficoll-Paque protocol was used to isolate PBMCs from peripheral blood. Dynabeads CD4 and CD8 positive selection kits were used to isolate CD4 and CD8 T-cell fractions. TriZol was used to extract RNA from bulk PBMCs, CD4 and CD8 fractions, and dextramer-positive and dextramer-negative fractions. The CDR3 numbers 16 residues from cysteine through phenylalanine. Just CDR3 DNA is preserved here, 48 bases in frame from base 1. For CDR1 and CDR2, the germline V gene (reference sequence) lists LNHDA and SQIVND. Between the V and J ends, shortened by 5 bases and 4 bases respectively, the junction contains 18 bases. Study-wide conclusions, independent of this receptor: Compared with the primary T-cell response, the secondary T-cell response was weaker but faster, peaking on day 5 rather than day 15. The study included only a couple of donors, which limits how far the findings can be generalized. A small fraction of clonotypes appeared in both the CD4 and CD8 compartments, likely as a result of convergent recombination. After the booster, most clones that had expanded after primary vaccination were detected again (around 97% of CD4 and roughly 86% of CD8), suggesting broad maintenance of memory. Because abundant contaminating clonotypes from the bulk population could be contained in FACS-sorted repertoires, computational filtering was required.

TCR cDNA was synthesized by 5'RACE template switching, through which a universal primer site and unique molecular identifiers were introduced. cDNA synthesis was primed from both the TCR alpha and TCR beta constant segments. Two PCR steps were used to amplify libraries, with sample barcodes and sequencing adapters being added in the second step. Libraries were sequenced on Illumina HiSeq 2500 (2x100 bp) or NovaSeq (2x150 bp). Per the source publication's procedure: MIGEC was used to demultiplex reads and collapse the reads into UMI consensus sequences, and MiXCR was used for V(D)J alignment. Vaccine-responding clonotypes were identified with edgeR using replicate PBMC samples, with FDR below 0.01 and a log2 fold change above 5 up to day 15 being required. Bulk clonotypes were assigned CD4 or CD8 identity according to which sequenced CD4 or CD8 repertoire held them at higher abundance. TCRdb redid the processing of the public reads, applying fastp at Q25 and MiXCR, and retained in-frame beta chains. Rows are unified per CDR3 protein, each entry keeping the most common DNA and genes. TCRdb, not the authors, supplied the V and J calls. The sample profile shows about 160,000 distinct CDR3 sequences; 6% to 7.5% of them were found once. The ten largest clones take up around 2.3% of the sample.

Rearrangement joined TRBV19 to TRBJ1-5, with the D gene not clear enough to name. The sample in question was CD4+ T cells sorted from PBMCs, obtained 5 days after the first yellow fever vaccination. This sequence was found in a man aged 18 to 29 who received the YFV17D yellow fever vaccine. CDR3 sequence: CASSPGLGRKNQPQHF. In nucleotides, the sequence is TGTGCCAGTAGTCCCGGTCTAGGGCGAAAAAATCAGCCCCAGCATTTT.